Listed below are T cell receptor beta chains from one sample, sequenced in a study of blood T cells in healthy people across ages. TCRdb called the 5' RACE reads again in MiXCR, with one record for every CDR3 protein. The sample consists of roughly 860,000 distinct CDR3 sequences, approximately 65% of them appearing once. The sequencing sample was made of blood. These receptors all stem from a man aged 25-40 years in good health. Each CDR3 is given with its conserved first and last residue. The D gene is left open where the match is weak. Expanded clones get a size class; other rows say once, few or many, or leave the size out.

v_call: TRBV5-5; d_call: TRBD2; clone_size: few; j_call: TRBJ2-5; cdr3_nt: TGTGCCAGCAGCATGCGACTAGCGATTGAGACCCAGTACTTC; cdr3_aa: CASSMRLAIETQYF
v_call: TRBV12-3/TRBV12-4; d_call: -; clone_size: -; j_call: TRBJ2-7; cdr3_nt: TGTGCCAGCAGTTCGGGACTGTACACCTACGAGCAGTACTTC; cdr3_aa: CASSSGLYTYEQYF
v_call: TRBV12-3/TRBV12-4; d_call: -; clone_size: -; j_call: TRBJ2-2; cdr3_nt: TGTGCCACCTCCCTTGGAAGCGGCCCCACCGGGGAGCTGTTTTTT; cdr3_aa: CATSLGSGPTGELFF
v_call: TRBV7-2; d_call: -; clone_size: -; j_call: TRBJ2-3; cdr3_nt: TGTGCCAGCAGCTTAGCGCCGCACCCAGATACGCAGTATTTT; cdr3_aa: CASSLAPHPDTQYF
v_call: TRBV10-3; d_call: TRBD2; clone_size: few; j_call: TRBJ2-1; cdr3_nt: TGTGCCATCAGTCCGCGGGAGGGAGGCAATGAGCAGTTCTTC; cdr3_aa: CAISPREGGNEQFF
v_call: TRBV10-3; d_call: -; clone_size: -; j_call: TRBJ2-1; cdr3_nt: TGTGCCATCAGTGGACCTAGCTCCTACAATGAGCAGTTCTTC; cdr3_aa: CAISGPSSYNEQFF
v_call: TRBV10-3; d_call: -; clone_size: -; j_call: TRBJ1-3; cdr3_nt: TGTGCCATCAGTGCGAGACAGACAGACTCTGGAAACACCATATATTTT; cdr3_aa: CAISARQTDSGNTIYF
v_call: TRBV4-3; d_call: TRBD1; clone_size: -; j_call: TRBJ2-1; cdr3_nt: TGCGCCAGCAGCCAAGTACAGGGGGCTTTGGGATCCTACAATGAGCAGTTCTTC; cdr3_aa: CASSQVQGALGSYNEQFF
v_call: TRBV11-2; d_call: TRBD2; clone_size: -; j_call: TRBJ2-1; cdr3_nt: TGTGCCAGCAGCCTAGCGGGGTACATTTACAATGAGCAGTTCTTC; cdr3_aa: CASSLAGYIYNEQFF
v_call: TRBV7-2; d_call: -; clone_size: -; j_call: TRBJ2-3; cdr3_nt: TGTGCCAGCAGCTTTATTCAGGGGATGATAGATACGCAGTATTTT; cdr3_aa: CASSFIQGMIDTQYF
v_call: TRBV6-5; d_call: TRBD2; clone_size: -; j_call: TRBJ2-5; cdr3_nt: TGTGCCAGCAGTTCTCGGACTAGCGGGGGGGCGGAGACCCAGTACTTC; cdr3_aa: CASSSRTSGGAETQYF
v_call: TRBV10-3; d_call: -; clone_size: -; j_call: TRBJ2-3; cdr3_nt: TGTGCCATCAGTGAGTCCCACCCTCTCAGCACAGATACGCAGTATTTT; cdr3_aa: CAISESHPLSTDTQYF
v_call: TRBV6-6; d_call: -; clone_size: -; j_call: TRBJ1-6; cdr3_nt: TGTGCCAGCAGTGACCAAGGACCTCCAGAATCGCCCCTCCACTTT; cdr3_aa: CASSDQGPPESPLHF
v_call: TRBV27; d_call: -; clone_size: -; j_call: TRBJ2-5; cdr3_nt: TGTGCCAGCAGTCCGCCCCCACAGGGACAACTAAGGAATGAGCAGTACTTC; cdr3_aa: CASSPPPQGQLRNEQYF
v_call: TRBV7-3; d_call: -; clone_size: -; j_call: TRBJ2-7; cdr3_nt: TGTGCCAGCAGCTTATTCAATTCCTACGAGCAGTACTTC; cdr3_aa: CASSLFNSYEQYF
v_call: TRBV29-1; d_call: TRBD1; clone_size: once; j_call: TRBJ2-1; cdr3_nt: TGCAGCGGTCTTACAGGGGCCTACAATGAGCAGTTCTTC; cdr3_aa: CSGLTGAYNEQFF
v_call: TRBV7-2; d_call: TRBD2; clone_size: -; j_call: TRBJ2-1; cdr3_nt: TGTGCCAGCAGCTTAGGTCAGCGGGGGCACAATGAGCAGTTCTTC; cdr3_aa: CASSLGQRGHNEQFF
v_call: TRBV28; d_call: TRBD1; clone_size: -; j_call: TRBJ1-5; cdr3_nt: TGTGCCAGCAGTCCAGGGGGTTCTGGTCAGCCCCAGCATTTT; cdr3_aa: CASSPGGSGQPQHF
v_call: TRBV5-1; d_call: -; clone_size: -; j_call: TRBJ2-7; cdr3_nt: TGCGCCAGCAGCCCACGGACAGATCGCTCCTACGAGCAGTACTTC; cdr3_aa: CASSPRTDRSYEQYF
v_call: TRBV18; d_call: -; clone_size: few; j_call: TRBJ2-7; cdr3_nt: TGTGCCAGCTCACCACCGCAAGGGGGTTTCGACGAGCAGTACTTC; cdr3_aa: CASSPPQGGFDEQYF
v_call: TRBV7-6; d_call: TRBD1; clone_size: -; j_call: TRBJ2-3; cdr3_nt: TGTGCCAGCAGCTTAGCGGTCCAGGGGGCCACAGATACGCAGTATTTT; cdr3_aa: CASSLAVQGATDTQYF
v_call: TRBV12-3/TRBV12-4; d_call: -; clone_size: -; j_call: TRBJ2-6; cdr3_nt: TGTGCCAGCACCGAGGGCGGGAAAACTGGGGCCAACGTCCTGACTTTC; cdr3_aa: CASTEGGKTGANVLTF
v_call: TRBV28; d_call: -; clone_size: -; j_call: TRBJ2-5; cdr3_nt: TGTGCCAGCAGTTTACGAGGACACTCCAAGAGTTCGTACTTC; cdr3_aa: CASSLRGHSKSSYF
v_call: TRBV5-1; d_call: -; clone_size: -; j_call: TRBJ2-7; cdr3_nt: TGCGCCAGCAGCTTGGATGTGGGGGATGTCTACGAGCAGTACTTC; cdr3_aa: CASSLDVGDVYEQYF